The rows below give T cell receptor beta chains drawn from one sample of a study of cytomegalovirus exposure and HLA in healthy donors. Sequenced by immunoSEQ multiplex PCR; TCRdb stores in-frame clones only, minus some. The sample consists of approximately 120,000 clones, about 81% of them appearing once. Sequences were obtained from PBMCs. These receptors originate from a woman aged 25 to 39 in good health and CMV-seronegative. The CDR3 runs from the conserved cysteine through the conserved F or W. The order of the fields is CDR3 DNA, CDR3 protein, J gene, D gene, clone size, CDR3 length, V gene. The D gene is left open where the match is weak. Rows may omit the clone size; those that give it use once, few, many or a size class.

cdr3_nt: TGTGCCAGCAGCTATACTAGCGGGGGGGCGAGGGATACGCAGTATTTT
cdr3_aa: CASSYTSGGARDTQYF
j_call: TRBJ2-3
d_call: TRBD2
clone_size: few
cdr3_length: 16
v_call: TRBV7-6

cdr3_nt: TGTGCCAGCAGCTTATCGTCAGGGGACTATGGCTACACCTTC
cdr3_aa: CASSLSSGDYGYTF
j_call: TRBJ1-2
d_call: .
clone_size: .
cdr3_length: 14
v_call: TRBV7-2

cdr3_nt: TGTGCCAGCAGCCTGTACAGGGAAAAGGAAGCTTTCTTT
cdr3_aa: CASSLYREKEAFF
j_call: TRBJ1-1
d_call: .
clone_size: .
cdr3_length: 13
v_call: TRBV21-1

cdr3_nt: TGTGCCGGCTCGGGACAGGGAACTGGAAACACCATATATTTT
cdr3_aa: CAGSGQGTGNTIYF
j_call: TRBJ1-3
d_call: TRBD1
clone_size: .
cdr3_length: 14
v_call: TRBV11-2

cdr3_nt: TGTGCCTGGAGGGGACTAGCGGGAGAGGTAGAGACCCAGTACTTC
cdr3_aa: CAWRGLAGEVETQYF
j_call: TRBJ2-5
d_call: TRBD2
clone_size: .
cdr3_length: 15
v_call: TRBV30

cdr3_nt: TGTGCCAGCAGTTTAAGCGGCAGATACTACGAGCAGTACTTC
cdr3_aa: CASSLSGRYYEQYF
j_call: TRBJ2-7
d_call: .
clone_size: .
cdr3_length: 14
v_call: TRBV28

cdr3_nt: TGTGCCAGCAGCTTATGGGGGAGGGGGACAGGGACGCCGGGGGAGCTGTTTTTT
cdr3_aa: CASSLWGRGTGTPGELFF
j_call: TRBJ2-2
d_call: TRBD1
clone_size: .
cdr3_length: 18
v_call: TRBV7-3

cdr3_nt: TGTGCCAGCAGGGTAGCGGGAGACACCGGGGAGCTGTTTTTT
cdr3_aa: CASRVAGDTGELFF
j_call: TRBJ2-2
d_call: TRBD2
clone_size: few
cdr3_length: 14
v_call: TRBV2

cdr3_nt: TGTGCCACCTTAGGTAGGCTAGCGGGAATGGGAGATACGCAGTATTTT
cdr3_aa: CATLGRLAGMGDTQYF
j_call: TRBJ2-3
d_call: TRBD2
clone_size: .
cdr3_length: 16
v_call: TRBV10-3

cdr3_nt: TGTGCCAGCAGTGAAGCGTCGGGCGAGCAGTACTTC
cdr3_aa: CASSEASGEQYF
j_call: TRBJ2-7
d_call: .
clone_size: once
cdr3_length: 12
v_call: TRBV2

cdr3_nt: TGTGCCAGCACCCAGTTAGCGGGAGGGCCAGATACGCAGTATTTT
cdr3_aa: CASTQLAGGPDTQYF
j_call: TRBJ2-3
d_call: TRBD2
clone_size: .
cdr3_length: 15
v_call: TRBV6-5

cdr3_nt: TGTGCCAGTAGTCCGGTGGGAGGGCGCGGAAACACCATATATTTT
cdr3_aa: CASSPVGGRGNTIYF
j_call: TRBJ1-3
d_call: .
clone_size: .
cdr3_length: 15
v_call: TRBV19

cdr3_nt: TGTGCCAGCAGCGAAAGCACGGGGTCGGGCTATGGCTACACCTTC
cdr3_aa: CASSESTGSGYGYTF
j_call: TRBJ1-2
d_call: .
clone_size: once
cdr3_length: 15
v_call: TRBV9

cdr3_nt: TGTGCCAGCAACCTGGGGCAGGGGCACGACGAGCAGTACTTC
cdr3_aa: CASNLGQGHDEQYF
j_call: TRBJ2-7
d_call: .
clone_size: .
cdr3_length: 14
v_call: TRBV7-2

cdr3_nt: TGTGCCAGCAGTTACGACAGGGGGAGTGTTGGCTACACCTTC
cdr3_aa: CASSYDRGSVGYTF
j_call: TRBJ1-2
d_call: TRBD1
clone_size: .
cdr3_length: 14
v_call: TRBV6-5

cdr3_nt: TGTGCCAGCAGTTCCCCGGGCTCCTACAATGAGCAGTTCTTC
cdr3_aa: CASSSPGSYNEQFF
j_call: TRBJ2-1
d_call: .
clone_size: .
cdr3_length: 14
v_call: TRBV28

cdr3_nt: TGCAGCGTTGGACAGGGGCAAGAGACCCAGTACTTC
cdr3_aa: CSVGQGQETQYF
j_call: TRBJ2-5
d_call: TRBD1
clone_size: .
cdr3_length: 12
v_call: TRBV29-1

cdr3_nt: TGTGCCAGTAGTATCGGACAGGGGAATAAGGCTTTCTTT
cdr3_aa: CASSIGQGNKAFF
j_call: TRBJ1-1
d_call: TRBD1
clone_size: .
cdr3_length: 13
v_call: TRBV19

cdr3_nt: TGCGCCAGCAGTGAGTCGAGGCTAGCGGGGGGGCCAGATACGCAGTATTTT
cdr3_aa: CASSESRLAGGPDTQYF
j_call: TRBJ2-3
d_call: TRBD2
clone_size: .
cdr3_length: 17
v_call: TRBV10-1

cdr3_nt: TGTGCCAGCAGCTTGAGCCCGGTAGTCGGGGAGCTGTTTTTT
cdr3_aa: CASSLSPVVGELFF
j_call: TRBJ2-2
d_call: .
clone_size: .
cdr3_length: 14
v_call: TRBV7-3

cdr3_nt: TGTGCCTGGAGGCGGTCGGGAGGTTCTGGAAACACCATATATTTT
cdr3_aa: CAWRRSGGSGNTIYF
j_call: TRBJ1-3
d_call: .
clone_size: .
cdr3_length: 15
v_call: TRBV30

cdr3_nt: TGCGCCAGCAGCTTGGCTCTAGACAGACCATATGGCTACACCTTC
cdr3_aa: CASSLALDRPYGYTF
j_call: TRBJ1-2
d_call: .
clone_size: .
cdr3_length: 15
v_call: TRBV5-1

cdr3_nt: TGTGCCAGCAGCTTAAACCAGGGGGCTCGTGAAAAACTGTTTTTT
cdr3_aa: CASSLNQGAREKLFF
j_call: TRBJ1-4
d_call: TRBD1
clone_size: .
cdr3_length: 15
v_call: TRBV11-3

cdr3_nt: TGTGCCAGCAGCCTTCGGACAGGGGTCGGAAACACCATATATTTT
cdr3_aa: CASSLRTGVGNTIYF
j_call: TRBJ1-3
d_call: TRBD1
clone_size: .
cdr3_length: 15
v_call: TRBV9

cdr3_nt: TGCGCCAGCAGCCAACCTAGACAGGGACAAGAGACCCAGTACTTC
cdr3_aa: CASSQPRQGQETQYF
j_call: TRBJ2-5
d_call: TRBD1
clone_size: few
cdr3_length: 15
v_call: TRBV4-1

cdr3_nt: TGTGCCAGTAGTATAGGCCAGGGGCGCCATGAGCAGTTCTTC
cdr3_aa: CASSIGQGRHEQFF
j_call: TRBJ2-1
d_call: .
clone_size: .
cdr3_length: 14
v_call: TRBV19

cdr3_nt: TGTGCCATCAGTGGGCGAGCGGGAGAACCCTCTGGGGCCAACGTCCTGACTTTC
cdr3_aa: CAISGRAGEPSGANVLTF
j_call: TRBJ2-6
d_call: TRBD2
clone_size: .
cdr3_length: 18
v_call: TRBV10-3

cdr3_nt: TGTGCCAGCAGCTTGGAAGCGGGAGTTAGTTACAATGAGCAGTTCTTC
cdr3_aa: CASSLEAGVSYNEQFF
j_call: TRBJ2-1
d_call: TRBD2
clone_size: .
cdr3_length: 16
v_call: TRBV7-2

cdr3_nt: TGTGCCAGCAGACTGGGGCAGAACACTGAAGCTTTCTTT
cdr3_aa: CASRLGQNTEAFF
j_call: TRBJ1-1
d_call: .
clone_size: .
cdr3_length: 13
v_call: TRBV5-6

cdr3_nt: TGTGCCAGCAGCGTAGGCTTGGCGGGGGCCTACAATGAGCAGTTCTTC
cdr3_aa: CASSVGLAGAYNEQFF
j_call: TRBJ2-1
d_call: TRBD2
clone_size: .
cdr3_length: 16
v_call: TRBV9

cdr3_nt: TGTGCCAGTAGTGCCGGGACAGGGCTCGGCTATGGCTACACCTTC
cdr3_aa: CASSAGTGLGYGYTF
j_call: TRBJ1-2
d_call: TRBD1
clone_size: .
cdr3_length: 15
v_call: TRBV19

cdr3_nt: TGTGCCAGCAGCAAAGGGGTTGGGTCTGGGGAGACCCAGTACTTC
cdr3_aa: CASSKGVGSGETQYF
j_call: TRBJ2-5
d_call: .
clone_size: few
cdr3_length: 15
v_call: TRBV7-6

cdr3_nt: TGTTCCAGCAGCTTAGACCGTTCTGGAGGGCAGGACACTGAAGCTTTCTTT
cdr3_aa: CSSSLDRSGGQDTEAFF
j_call: TRBJ1-1
d_call: .
clone_size: .
cdr3_length: 17
v_call: TRBV7-9

cdr3_nt: TGTGCCAGCTCACGCAGGGGCACTGGAAACACCATATATTTT
cdr3_aa: CASSRRGTGNTIYF
j_call: TRBJ1-3
d_call: .
clone_size: few
cdr3_length: 14
v_call: TRBV18

cdr3_nt: TGCGCCAGCAGCTATACTAGCGGGGGGGCTATTAAAAACAATGAGCAGTTCTTC
cdr3_aa: CASSYTSGGAIKNNEQFF
j_call: TRBJ2-1
d_call: TRBD2
clone_size: .
cdr3_length: 18
v_call: TRBV5-1

cdr3_nt: TGTGCCAGTAGGGACGGCGGAAAGGGAGGTGTTGAGACCCAGTACTTC
cdr3_aa: CASRDGGKGGVETQYF
j_call: TRBJ2-5
d_call: .
clone_size: .
cdr3_length: 16
v_call: TRBV19

cdr3_nt: TGTGCCAGCAGTGCGACTAGCGGGGGAAAAGAGACCCAGTACTTC
cdr3_aa: CASSATSGGKETQYF
j_call: TRBJ2-5
d_call: TRBD2
clone_size: .
cdr3_length: 15
v_call: TRBV6-1